This T cell receptor beta chain was identified during a study of cytomegalovirus exposure and HLA in healthy donors. This clone has a count of ten or more. V was pared by 7 bases and J by 2 bases, with 13 bases of the junction left unmatched. CDR1 and CDR2 from the germline V gene are SNHLY and FYNNEI. The CDR3 is made up of 16 amino acids. PCR employed 60 Vbeta and 13 Jbeta primers. Only in-frame clones appear in the TCRdb table, and some are missing; sequencing was by immunoSEQ multiplex PCR. The sample holds 95,000 to 130,000 clones; 55% to 65% are singletons and the top ten take 8.5% to 9.5%. The chain joins TRBV2 to TRBJ2-7; 8 positions agree with TRBD2. The TCR sequence derives from a woman in her 40s in good health and CMV-seropositive. Input material: PBMCs. In DNA, the CDR3 is TGTGCCAGCAATGACGTACTAGCGGCGAACACCTACGAGCAGTACTTC. This encodes CASNDVLAANTYEQYF.